This TCR beta chain comes out of a study of regulatory T cells. Amplification used 52 TRBV primers and 13 TRBJ primers. Libraries were prepared by immunoSEQ multiplex PCR; TCRdb keeps only in-frame clonotypes and omits some of them. The table records 3,000 to 3,500 clones, around 94% of them present only once. Study observations and caveats: In CD3G deficiency, regulatory T cells had lower Shannon diversity than autologous conventional CD4+ and control regulatory cells. Regulatory T cells showed the strongest V-J pair restriction and V/J gene skewing among patient repertoires.

A remark on this clone: Its antigen is unidentified.

Every patient with CD3G deficiency had evidence of autoimmunity. Sorting split CD4+ cells into CD25-high CD127-low Tregs and CD25-low CD127-high conventional T cells. CDR1 is LNHDA and CDR2 is SQIVND in the germline V gene (reference sequence). Trimming shortened V by 5 bases and J by 11 bases, and 25 bases separated the two germline ends. The CDR3 consists of 15 residues. The sequence was collected from a person aged 18 to 35 with CD3G deficiency. The chain couples TRBV19 to TRBJ2-7, with D perhaps being TRBD1 or TRBD2 (5 bases each). The material sequenced was CD4+ Tregs sorted from blood. As DNA, the CDR3 is TGTGCCAGTAGTGTTACCGGAAATCCGGATGTGGGGGAGTACTTC. Protein sequence: CASSVTGNPDVGEYF.